The 27 T cell receptor beta chains reported below all come from one sample, sequenced in a study of blood T cell repertoires in COVID-19. Libraries were prepared by immunoSEQ multiplex PCR; TCRdb keeps only in-frame clonotypes and omits some of them. The sample has tens of thousands of clones, about nine tenths seen once; the top ten hold roughly 8.4%. Sample: peripheral blood. The receptors here all came from a man between 60 and 75 years old with active COVID-19.

The chain is built from TRBV28 and TRBJ1-5, with D possibly being TRBD1 (5 bases). The CDR3 is 16 residues long. Per germline, CDR1 MDHEN and CDR2 SYDVKM. V lost 2 bases to trimming and J lost 1 base, with 12 bases between them. The CDR3 is CASSLPGGGSNQPQHF. The CDR3 region has the DNA TGTGCCAGCAGTTTACCCGGGGGGGGGAGCAATCAGCCCCAGCATTTT.

The chain employs TRBV6-5 and TRBJ2-4; weak D call: TRBD2 (5 bases). CDR1 MNHEY and CDR2 SVGAGI come from the germline V gene. V was trimmed by 5 bases and J by 6 bases, leaving 17 bases between them. The CDR3 has 15 amino acids. DNA for the CDR3: TGTGCCAGCAGTACCCCTGTTAGGGCGGGAAACATTCAGTACTTC. It encodes CASSTPVRAGNIQYF.

This sequence joins TRBV18 and TRBJ2-1; TRBD1 matches at 7 bases. This CDR3 spans 14 amino acids. Germline lookup yields CDR1 KGHSH and CDR2 LQKENI. V lost 3 bases and J lost 6; bases outside the gene matches: 5. In nucleotides, the CDR3 is TGTGCCAGCTCACCGACAGGGATCCGCAATGAGCAGTTCTTC. This codes for CASSPTGIRNEQFF.

The chain couples TRBV19 to TRBJ1-1, with 8 nucleotides matching TRBD1. The CDR3 consists of 15 residues. V lost 7 bases, J lost 1 base, and 8 bases stayed unmatched. The V gene's germline CDR1 is LNHDA and CDR2 SQIVND (reference sequence). CDR3 bases: TGTGCCAGTATCCACCGACAGGGGCAGAACACTGAAGCTTTCTTT. Translation gives CASIHRQGQNTEAFF.

The chain combines TRBV14 with TRBJ1-1, with 9 bases fitting TRBD1. Germline V gene data show CDR1 as SGHDN and CDR2 as FVKESK. Unmatched junction bases numbered 6, after V lost 3 bases and J lost 4 bases. CDR3 length: 15 amino acids. The CDR3 sequence: CASSQGQGRSTEAFF. As DNA, the CDR3 is TGTGCCAGCAGCCAGGGACAGGGTCGCAGCACTGAAGCTTTCTTT.

The CDR3 here is CASGGRARVLAKNIQYF. The CDR3 nucleotides read TGTGCTAGTGGTGGGAGGGCCCGTGTTCTAGCCAAAAACATTCAGTACTTC. The V and J genes are TRBV12-5 and TRBJ2-4; 7 bases agree with TRBD2. This CDR3 spans 17 amino acids. The germline V gene encodes CDR1 LGHNT and CDR2 FRNRAP. V gave up 5 bases and J gave up 0 bases; unmatched junction bases: 10.

The rearrangement links TRBV4-1 to TRBJ2-7, with 12 nucleotides matching TRBD2. CDR1 MGHRA and CDR2 YSYEKL come from the germline V gene. This CDR3 is built from 14 residues. V trimming: 2 bases; J trimming: 5 bases; junction bases outside the gene matches: 1. The CDR3 nucleotides are TGCGCCAGCAGCCAACTAGCGGGAGGGCACGAGCAGTACTTC. It yields the protein CASSQLAGGHEQYF.

The rearrangement links TRBV10-3 to TRBJ2-1, with 8 bases aligning to TRBD2. This CDR3 comprises 16 residues. Looked up from germline, CDR1 is ENHRY and CDR2 is SYGVKD. The trim removed 3 bases at V and 1 base at J, leaving 5 bases unmatched. The CDR3 nucleotides are TGTGCCATCAGTGATATGAGCGGGAGATCCTACAATGAGCAGTTCTTC. Amino acids: CAISDMSGRSYNEQFF.

J is TRBJ2-7 and V is TRBV5-1, with D perhaps matching TRBD1 (6 bases). Per the germline V gene, CDR1 is SGHRS and CDR2 is YFSETQ. CDR3 size: 15 residues. V gave up 4 bases and J gave up 2 bases, with 16 bases separating them. The CDR3 DNA is TGCGCCAGCAGCCGTGAACCGGGACAAGCCTACGAGCAGTACTTC. This gives the protein CASSREPGQAYEQYF. The entire variable domain, with the rest obtained from reference TRBV5-1 and TRBJ2-7, is as follows: KAGVTQTPRYLIKTRGQQVTLSCSPISGHRSVSWYQQTPGQGLQFLFEYFSETQRNKGNFPGRFSGRQFSNSRSEMNVSTLELGDSALYLCASSREPGQAYEQYFGPGTRLTVT.

V is TRBV11-2 and J is TRBJ2-5, with no clear D. V gave up 6 bases and J gave up 5 bases, with 16 bases separating them. Per germline, CDR1 SGHAT and CDR2 FQNNGV. The CDR3 loop spans 14 amino acids. The CDR3 sequence is CASRSPRLGETQYF. The CDR3 DNA is TGTGCCAGCAGATCCCCAAGACTTGGGGAGACCCAGTACTTC.

This clone has a single count. This chain uses TRBV27 with TRBJ2-3; the match to TRBD2 covers 12 bases. The V gene end was trimmed by 8 bases and the J gene end by 0 bases; junction bases not matched to a gene: 6. The CDR3 sequence is 16 residues long. Germline assignment: CDR1 MNHEY and CDR2 SMNVEV (reference sequence). CDR3 coding DNA: TGTGCCAGCGCTACGGGGACTAGCGGGAGCACAGATACGCAGTATTTT. It codes for CASATGTSGSTDTQYF.

The chain employs TRBV3-1 (or the pseudogene TRBV3-2) and TRBJ2-7; 10 bases fit TRBD2. Germline assignment: CDR1 LGHDT and CDR2 YNNKEL (reference sequence). This CDR3 is 15 amino acids long. V was pared by 4 bases and J by 2 bases, with 5 bases of the junction left unmatched. CDR3 DNA sequence: TGTGCCAGCAGCCTCAGCGGGAGGGCGGCCTACGAGCAGTACTTC. Translating it yields CASSLSGRAAYEQYF.

The chain is built from TRBV5-6 and TRBJ2-7, with TRBD2 identical over 8 bases. This CDR3 contains 14 residues. Germline assignment: CDR1 SGHDT and CDR2 YYEEEE. With 0 bases clipped from V and 4 bases from J, the junction kept 3 bases outside the gene matches. Written as DNA, the CDR3 is TGTGCCAGCAGCTTGGGGGGACTAGGTTACGAGCAGTACTTC. It translates to CASSLGGLGYEQYF.

This chain joins TRBV19 and TRBJ2-2, with D perhaps matching TRBD1 (6 bases). This CDR3 is built from 13 residues. Trimming removed 3 bases at V and 6 bases at J, with 8 bases between. The germline V gene has CDR1 LNHDA and CDR2 SQIVND (reference sequence). The CDR3 here is CASSMQGPGELFF. CDR3 coding DNA: TGTGCCAGTAGTATGCAGGGGCCCGGGGAGCTGTTTTTT.

The rearrangement uses TRBV30 and TRBJ2-1; tentatively, D is TRBD2 (5 bases). The V end lost 0 bases, the J end lost 6 bases, and 12 bases lay between the germline ends. The CDR3 spans 14 residues. Germline V lookup: CDR1 GTSNPN, CDR2 SVGIG (reference sequence). The CDR3 region is CAWSVLYRGNEQFF. The CDR3 nucleotides are TGTGCCTGGAGTGTACTTTATCGGGGCAATGAGCAGTTCTTC.

The CDR3 loop is CSASPIDSSYGYTF. CDR3 sequence (DNA): TGCAGTGCTAGTCCCATTGACAGTTCCTATGGCTACACCTTC. V usage is TRBV20-1 and J usage is TRBJ1-2; D perhaps matches TRBD1 (5 bases). Trimming cost V 3 bases and J 4 bases, with 15 bases left between them. The CDR3 totals 14 residues. Germline CDR1 and CDR2: DFQATT and SNEGSKA (reference sequence).

CDR3 residues: CASSQAGTSGRVLYLADTQYF. The CDR3 region has the DNA TGTGCCAGCAGCCAAGCCGGGACTAGCGGGAGGGTACTCTATCTCGCAGATACGCAGTATTTT. The gene calls are TRBV4-2 and TRBJ2-3; 16 nucleotides align to TRBD2. Trimming took 1 base from V and 4 from J; bases not matched to a gene: 14. This CDR3 is 21 amino acids long. Germline lookup yields CDR1 LGHNA and CDR2 YNFKEQ.

V usage is TRBV19 and J usage is TRBJ1-3; D unresolved. The CDR3 has 13 amino acids. V was shortened by 10 bases and J by 0 bases, with 10 bases between the two germline ends. Germline CDR1 and CDR2: LNHDA and SQIVND (reference sequence). As DNA, the CDR3 is TGTGCCACTGCAGACATCTCTGGAAACACCATATATTTT. It translates to CATADISGNTIYF.

The chain employs TRBV6-2 or TRBV6-3 and TRBJ2-1; D gene unclear. Looked up from germline, CDR1 is MNHEY and CDR2 is SVGEGT. The CDR3 is made up of 14 amino acids. The V and J ends lost 5 bases and 4 bases respectively, with 12 bases between them. In DNA, the CDR3 is TGTGCCAGCAGTAACCCCGACTGGTACAATGAGCAGTTCTTC. It encodes CASSNPDWYNEQFF.

V gene TRBV2 combines with J gene TRBJ1-2; maybe TRBD1 (5 bases). Trimming stripped 1 base from V and 1 base from J, with 13 bases between. The V gene's germline CDR1 is SNHLY and CDR2 FYNNEI. This CDR3 contains 16 residues. The CDR3: CASSEVGGELNYGYTF. The CDR3 DNA sequence: TGTGCCAGCAGTGAAGTCGGGGGGGAACTTAACTATGGCTACACCTTC.

J is TRBJ1-3 and V is TRBV9; 8 positions agree with TRBD1. The CDR3 covers 15 residues. J gave up 4 bases and V 4 bases, and 7 bases lay outside the gene matches. Germline-derived CDR1 and CDR2 are SGDLS and YYNGEE. This CDR3 is CASSIDRGPGNTIYF. CDR3 in DNA: TGTGCCAGCAGCATTGACAGGGGCCCCGGAAACACCATATATTTT.

The chain is built from TRBV18 and TRBJ1-5; maybe TRBD1 (6 bases). Trimming left V 4 bases short and J 5 bases short, with 12 bases between. Germline V gives CDR1 KGHSH, CDR2 LQKENI. There are 14 residues in the CDR3. As DNA, the CDR3 is TGTGCCAGCTCACAGGGACACCAAGATCAGCCCCAGCATTTT. This codes for CASSQGHQDQPQHF.

This chain joins TRBV2 and TRBJ1-1; D uncertain. This CDR3 spans 13 amino acids. With 7 bases removed from V and 0 bases from J, the gap between germline ends came to 9 bases. Germline lookup yields CDR1 SNHLY and CDR2 FYNNEI. The CDR3, as DNA: TGTGCCAGCAACCGGGATTTGAACACTGAAGCTTTCTTT. Its translation: CASNRDLNTEAFF.

This clone has just a few counts. The chain employs TRBV11-2 and TRBJ2-7; no clear D. This CDR3 spans 13 amino acids. Germline V gives CDR1 SGHAT, CDR2 FQNNGV. Trimming took off 1 base at V and 7 bases at J, with 11 bases between the two ends. The CDR3 region has the DNA TGTGCCAGCAGCTTAGCTGATTGGGCAGAGCAGTACTTC. This sequence encodes CASSLADWAEQYF. Together with reference TRBV11-2 and TRBJ2-7, the CDR3 gives the full variable domain: EAGVAQSPRYKIIEKRQSVAFWCNPISGHATLYWYQQILGQGPKLLIQFQNNGVVDDSQLPKDRFSAERLKGVDSTLKIQPAKLEDSAVYLCASSLADWAEQYFGPGTRLTVT.

This chain links TRBV5-1 with TRBJ1-4; TRBD1 is a possible D gene (5 bases). Trimming pared 1 base from V and 0 bases from J, leaving 13 bases between. Per the germline V gene, CDR1 is SGHRS and CDR2 is YFSETQ. The CDR3 is 17 residues long. The CDR3 loop reads CASSLNGGGSTNEKLFF. CDR3 coding DNA: TGCGCCAGCAGCTTGAATGGCGGGGGATCAACTAATGAAAAACTGTTTTTT.

A few counts support this clone. The chain couples TRBV9 to TRBJ2-7; 8 positions agree with TRBD2. Trimming at V came to 7 bases and at J to 0 bases, leaving 3 bases not matched to a gene. The germline gives CDR1 SGDLS, CDR2 YYNGEE. This CDR3 is built from 13 residues. CDR3 residues: CASGGRTSYEQYF. CDR3 coding DNA: TGTGCCAGCGGCGGGAGGACCTCCTACGAGCAGTACTTC.

The chain carries TRBV5-1 and TRBJ1-2; D is possibly TRBD1 (5 bases). The CDR3 is 14 residues long. Germline CDR1 is SGHRS and CDR2 is YFSETQ. Between the trimmed V and J ends, which lost 4 bases and 5 bases, there was a span of 15 bases. CDR3 bases: TGCGCCAGCAGCCCGGGATCGGGGGGTTATGGCTACACCTTC. Its translation: CASSPGSGGYGYTF.